A single T cell receptor beta chain is shown here with its context. This entry is derived from a study of blood T cell repertoires in COVID-19. Study at large: Some COVID-19 samples were acute and others convalescent; all came from the United States, Italy and Spain. PBMCs, B-cell-depleted T cells, or T cells provided the cDNA or gDNA that made up the material.

Authors' analysis steps: Estimation of nucleated cell counts relied on the amplification of reference gene primers. The table came from immunoSEQ multiplex PCR; TCRdb's copy has only in-frame clones and leaves some out. The V and J calls and the clone size are those of that table, but D and trimming were determined from the DNA. The sample records some 400,000 clones, about 89% being singletons. This CDR3 region has 15 residues. The V end was cut by 2 bases, the J end by 8 bases, with 15 bases between. The V gene's germline CDR1 is MGHRA and CDR2 YSYEKL. The TCR comes from a woman between 55 and 75 years old with COVID-19, enrolled during active disease. The chain carries TRBV4-1 and TRBJ1-4; possible D gene TRBD1, 6 bases. Sequenced sample: peripheral blood. The CDR3, as DNA: TGCGCCAGCAGCCAATTACACAGGGAAGGCGAAAAACTGTTTTTT. Protein sequence: CASSQLHREGEKLFF.